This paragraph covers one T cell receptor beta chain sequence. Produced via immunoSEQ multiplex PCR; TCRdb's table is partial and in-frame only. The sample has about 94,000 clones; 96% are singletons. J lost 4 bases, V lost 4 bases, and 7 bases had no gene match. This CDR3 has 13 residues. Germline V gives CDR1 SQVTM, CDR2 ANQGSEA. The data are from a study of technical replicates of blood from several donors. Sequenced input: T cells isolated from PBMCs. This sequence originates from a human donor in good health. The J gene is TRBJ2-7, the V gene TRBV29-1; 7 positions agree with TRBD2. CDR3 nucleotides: TGCAGCGTTGCTGGCGGGAGTGAGTACGAGCAGTACTTC. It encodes CSVAGGSEYEQYF.